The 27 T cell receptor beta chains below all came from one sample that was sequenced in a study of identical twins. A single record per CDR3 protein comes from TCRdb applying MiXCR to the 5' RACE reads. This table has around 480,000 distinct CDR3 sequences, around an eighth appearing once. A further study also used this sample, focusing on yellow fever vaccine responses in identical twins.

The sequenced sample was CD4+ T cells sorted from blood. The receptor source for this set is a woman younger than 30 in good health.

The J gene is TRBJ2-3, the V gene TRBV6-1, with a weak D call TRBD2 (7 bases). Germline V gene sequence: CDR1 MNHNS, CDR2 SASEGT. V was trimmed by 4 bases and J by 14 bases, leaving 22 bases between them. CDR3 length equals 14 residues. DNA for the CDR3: TGTGCCAGCAGTGGAACTAAGGGAGGGGGGATCGCGTATTTT. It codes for CASSGTKGGGIAYF.

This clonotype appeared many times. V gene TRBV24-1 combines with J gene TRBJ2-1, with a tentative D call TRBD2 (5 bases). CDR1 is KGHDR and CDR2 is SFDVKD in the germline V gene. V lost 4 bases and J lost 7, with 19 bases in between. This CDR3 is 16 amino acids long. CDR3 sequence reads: CATSEEYGENRNEQFF. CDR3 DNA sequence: TGTGCCACCAGTGAAGAATATGGGGAGAATCGGAATGAGCAGTTCTTC.

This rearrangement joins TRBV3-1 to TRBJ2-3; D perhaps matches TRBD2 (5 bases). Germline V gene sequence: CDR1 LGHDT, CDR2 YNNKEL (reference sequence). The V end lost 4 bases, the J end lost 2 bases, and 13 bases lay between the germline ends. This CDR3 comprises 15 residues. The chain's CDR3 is CASSPRWRNTDTQYF. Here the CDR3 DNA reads TGTGCCAGCAGCCCCCGGTGGAGGAACACAGATACGCAGTATTTT.

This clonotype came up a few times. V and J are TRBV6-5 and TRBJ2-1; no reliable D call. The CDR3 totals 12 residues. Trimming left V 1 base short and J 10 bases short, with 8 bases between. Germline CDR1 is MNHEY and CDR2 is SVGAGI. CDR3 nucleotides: TGTGCCAGCAGTTACTTGGCAGGAGAGCAGTTCTTC. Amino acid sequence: CASSYLAGEQFF.

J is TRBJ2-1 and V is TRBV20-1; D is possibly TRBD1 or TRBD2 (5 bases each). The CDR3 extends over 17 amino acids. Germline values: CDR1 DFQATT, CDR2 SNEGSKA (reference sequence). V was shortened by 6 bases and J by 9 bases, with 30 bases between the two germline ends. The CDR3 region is CSATRLLAPGVGLEQFF. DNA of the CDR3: TGCAGTGCCACCAGGTTGCTAGCTCCCGGAGTGGGGCTTGAGCAGTTCTTC.

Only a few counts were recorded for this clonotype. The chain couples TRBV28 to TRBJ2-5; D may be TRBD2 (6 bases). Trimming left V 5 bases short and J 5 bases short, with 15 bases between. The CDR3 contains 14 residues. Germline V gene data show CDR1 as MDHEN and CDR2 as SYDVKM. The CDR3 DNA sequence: TGTGCCAGCAGTATCCTGCGGGGCAGGGAGACCCAGTACTTC. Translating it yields CASSILRGRETQYF.

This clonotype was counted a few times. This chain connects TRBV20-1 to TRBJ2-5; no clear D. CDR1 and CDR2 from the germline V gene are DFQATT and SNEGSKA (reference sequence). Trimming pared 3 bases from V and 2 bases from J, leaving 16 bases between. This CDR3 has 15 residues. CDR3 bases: TGCAGTGCTAGCACACGAGGTATCATTCAAGAGACCCAGTACTTC. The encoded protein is CSASTRGIIQETQYF.

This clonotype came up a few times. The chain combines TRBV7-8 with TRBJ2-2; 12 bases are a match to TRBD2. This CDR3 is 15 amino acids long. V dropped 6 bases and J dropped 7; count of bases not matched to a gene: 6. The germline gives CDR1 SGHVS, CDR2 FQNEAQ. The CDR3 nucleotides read TGTGCCAGCAGGAGACTAGCGGGAGATATCGGGGAGCTGTTTTTT. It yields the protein CASRRLAGDIGELFF.

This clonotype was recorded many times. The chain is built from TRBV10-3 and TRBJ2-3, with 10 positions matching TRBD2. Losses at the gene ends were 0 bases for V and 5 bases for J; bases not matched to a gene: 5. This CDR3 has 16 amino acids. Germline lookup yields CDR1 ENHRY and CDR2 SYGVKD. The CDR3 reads CAISESSGGLRDTQYF. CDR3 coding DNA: TGTGCCATCAGTGAGTCTAGCGGGGGGCTGAGAGATACGCAGTATTTT.

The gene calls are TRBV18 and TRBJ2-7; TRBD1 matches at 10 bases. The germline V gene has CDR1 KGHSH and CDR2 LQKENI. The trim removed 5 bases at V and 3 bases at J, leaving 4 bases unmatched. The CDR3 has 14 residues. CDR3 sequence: CASSNRDRGYEQYF. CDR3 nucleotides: TGTGCCAGCTCAAACCGGGACAGGGGCTACGAGCAGTACTTC.

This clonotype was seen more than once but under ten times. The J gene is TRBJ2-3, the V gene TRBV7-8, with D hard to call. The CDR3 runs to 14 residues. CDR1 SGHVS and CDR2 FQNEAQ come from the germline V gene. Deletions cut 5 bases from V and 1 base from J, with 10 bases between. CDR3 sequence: CASSLPARTDTQYF. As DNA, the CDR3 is TGTGCCAGCAGCCTACCGGCCCGCACAGATACGCAGTATTTT.

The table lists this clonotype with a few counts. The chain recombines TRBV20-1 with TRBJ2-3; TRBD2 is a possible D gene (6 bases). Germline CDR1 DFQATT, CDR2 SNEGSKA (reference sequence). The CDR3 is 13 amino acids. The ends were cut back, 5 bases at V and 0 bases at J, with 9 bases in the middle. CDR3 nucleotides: TGCAGTGCTTGGACTACTAGCACAGATACGCAGTATTTT. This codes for CSAWTTSTDTQYF.

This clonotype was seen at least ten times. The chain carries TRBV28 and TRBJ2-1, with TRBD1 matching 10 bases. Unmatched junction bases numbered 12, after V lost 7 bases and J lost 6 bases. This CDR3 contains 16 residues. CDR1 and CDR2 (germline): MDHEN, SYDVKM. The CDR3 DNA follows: TGTGCCAGCAATCTAGACAGGGGGCGAGGGGCCAATGAGCAGTTCTTC. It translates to CASNLDRGRGANEQFF. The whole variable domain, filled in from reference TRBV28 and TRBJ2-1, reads DVKVTQSSRYLVKRTGEKVFLECVQDMDHENMFWYRQDPGLGLRLIYFSYDVKMKEKGDIPEGYSVSREKKERFSLILESASTNQTSMYLCASNLDRGRGANEQFFGPGTRLTVL.

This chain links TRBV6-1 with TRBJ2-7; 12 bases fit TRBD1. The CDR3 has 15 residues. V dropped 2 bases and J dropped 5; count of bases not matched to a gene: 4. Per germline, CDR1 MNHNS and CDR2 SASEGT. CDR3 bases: TGTGCCAGCAGTGAACGGGACAGGGGGCGGGACGAGCAGTACTTC. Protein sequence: CASSERDRGRDEQYF.

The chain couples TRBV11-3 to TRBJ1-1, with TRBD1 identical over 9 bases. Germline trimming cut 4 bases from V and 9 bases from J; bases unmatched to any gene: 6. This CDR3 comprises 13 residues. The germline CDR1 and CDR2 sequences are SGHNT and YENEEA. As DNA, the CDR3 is TGTGCCAGCAGCTCGCCGACAGGGGGGAAAGCTTTCTTT. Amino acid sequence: CASSSPTGGKAFF.

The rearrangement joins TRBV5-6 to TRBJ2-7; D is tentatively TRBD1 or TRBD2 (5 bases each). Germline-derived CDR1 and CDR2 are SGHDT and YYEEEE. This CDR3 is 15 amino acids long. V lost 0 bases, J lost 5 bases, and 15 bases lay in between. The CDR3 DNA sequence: TGTGCCAGCAGCTTGGGCCGGGACGTGAGGGACGAGCAGTACTTC. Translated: CASSLGRDVRDEQYF.

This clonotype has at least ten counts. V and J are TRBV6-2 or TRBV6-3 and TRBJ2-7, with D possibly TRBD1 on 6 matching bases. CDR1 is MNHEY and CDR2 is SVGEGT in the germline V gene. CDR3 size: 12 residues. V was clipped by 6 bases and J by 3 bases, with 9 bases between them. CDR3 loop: CASRNRVYEQYF. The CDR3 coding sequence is TGTGCCAGCAGAAACAGGGTCTACGAGCAGTACTTC.

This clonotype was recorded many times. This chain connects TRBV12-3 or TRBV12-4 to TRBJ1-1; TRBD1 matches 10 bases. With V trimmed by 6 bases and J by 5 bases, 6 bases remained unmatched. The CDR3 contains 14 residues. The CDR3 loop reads CASRGGTGVTEAFF. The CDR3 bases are TGTGCCAGCAGAGGAGGGACAGGGGTTACTGAAGCTTTCTTT.

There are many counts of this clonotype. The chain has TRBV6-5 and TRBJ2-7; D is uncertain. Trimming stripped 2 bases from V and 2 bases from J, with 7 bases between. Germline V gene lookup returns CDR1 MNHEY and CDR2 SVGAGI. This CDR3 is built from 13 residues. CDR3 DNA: TGTGCCAGCAGTTACGCTAGGACCTACGAGCAGTACTTC. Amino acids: CASSYARTYEQYF.

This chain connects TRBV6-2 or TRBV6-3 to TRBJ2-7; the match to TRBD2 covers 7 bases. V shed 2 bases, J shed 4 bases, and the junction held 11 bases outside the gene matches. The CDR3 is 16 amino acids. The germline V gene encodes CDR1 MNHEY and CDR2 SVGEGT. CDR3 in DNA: TGTGCCAGCAGTTACGAGGTCCTAGCGGACTCGTACGAGCAGTACTTC. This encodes CASSYEVLADSYEQYF.

The CDR3 nucleotides are TGTGCCAGCAGCCAAGTTTCGGGGAGCACAGATACGCAGTATTTT. Its protein product is CASSQVSGSTDTQYF. The chain links TRBV3-1 to TRBJ2-3; tentative D call: TRBD2 (5 bases). V lost 1 base to trimming and J lost 0 bases, with 8 bases between them. Germline V gives CDR1 LGHDT, CDR2 YNNKEL (reference sequence). The CDR3 spans 15 residues.

In DNA form, the CDR3 reads TGTGCCAGCAGCTTAAGGCAGACGGGCACAGATACGCAGTATTTT. It is translated as CASSLRQTGTDTQYF. This chain joins TRBV11-3 and TRBJ2-3; D is uncertain. The germline V gene has CDR1 SGHNT and CDR2 YENEEA. CDR3 size: 15 residues. V dropped 2 bases and J dropped 1 base, with 10 bases sitting between them.

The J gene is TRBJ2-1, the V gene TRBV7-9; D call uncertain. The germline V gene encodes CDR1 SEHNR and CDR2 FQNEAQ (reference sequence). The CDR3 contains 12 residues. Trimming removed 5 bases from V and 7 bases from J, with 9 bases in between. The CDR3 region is CASSPKRNEQFF. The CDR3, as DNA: TGTGCCAGCAGCCCTAAAAGGAATGAGCAGTTCTTC.

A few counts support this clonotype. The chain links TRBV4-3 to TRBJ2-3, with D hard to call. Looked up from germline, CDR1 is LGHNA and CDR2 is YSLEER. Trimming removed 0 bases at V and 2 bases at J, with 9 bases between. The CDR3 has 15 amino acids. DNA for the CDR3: TGCGCCAGCAGCCAAGAGGCCGTATCCACAGATACGCAGTATTTT. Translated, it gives CASSQEAVSTDTQYF.

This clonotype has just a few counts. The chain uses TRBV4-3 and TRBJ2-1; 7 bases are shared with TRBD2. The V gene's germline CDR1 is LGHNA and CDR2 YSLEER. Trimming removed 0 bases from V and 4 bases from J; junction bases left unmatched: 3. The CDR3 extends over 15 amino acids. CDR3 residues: CASSQEPSGYNEQFF. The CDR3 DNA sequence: TGCGCCAGCAGCCAAGAACCTAGCGGTTACAATGAGCAGTTCTTC.

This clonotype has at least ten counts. In nucleotides, the CDR3 is TGTGCCAGCACGGCCCGGACAGGGCTTTCAGATACGCAGTATTTT. Translated: CASTARTGLSDTQYF. The chain is built from TRBV12-3 or TRBV12-4 and TRBJ2-3; 8 nucleotides agree with TRBD1. V shed 7 bases and J 4 bases; nucleotides not matched to a gene: 10. The CDR3 runs to 15 residues.

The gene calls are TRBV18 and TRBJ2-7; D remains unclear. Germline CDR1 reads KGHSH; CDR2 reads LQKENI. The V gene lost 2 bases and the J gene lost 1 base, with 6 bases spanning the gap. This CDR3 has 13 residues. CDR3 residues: CASSPATSYEQYF. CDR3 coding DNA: TGTGCCAGCTCACCAGCGACTTCCTACGAGCAGTACTTC. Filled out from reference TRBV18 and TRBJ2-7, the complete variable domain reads NAGVMQNPRHLVRRRGQEARLRCSPMKGHSHVYWYRQLPEEGLKFMVYLQKENIIDESGMPKERFSAEFPKEGPSILRIQQVVRGDSAAYFCASSPATSYEQYFGPGTRLTVT.